The 27 T cell receptor beta chains below were found in one sample sequenced in a study of CD8+ T cells in alopecia areata. After isolation, RNA underwent reverse transcription to generate cDNA as the sequencing template. TCRdb's copy holds only in-frame clones and misses some; the assay was immunoSEQ multiplex PCR. The data contain fewer than 200,000 clones, about 63% of them seen just once; the ten biggest clones take up roughly 15%. The sequences come from CD4+ T cells sorted from blood, collected at week 0. All receptors come from a human donor with alopecia areata.

The chain joins TRBV30 to TRBJ1-2; TRBD1 is a possible D gene (5 bases). Per germline, CDR1 GTSNPN and CDR2 SVGIG (reference sequence). The CDR3 totals 12 residues. Between the trimmed V and J ends, which lost 3 bases and 8 bases, there was a span of 13 bases. In nucleotides, the CDR3 is TGTGCCTGGAGAGCCGGGACTCTGGGCTACACCTTC. Protein product: CAWRAGTLGYTF.

The chain carries TRBV30 and TRBJ2-2; D call uncertain. The CDR3 totals 14 residues. Germline loops: CDR1 GTSNPN, CDR2 SVGIG (reference sequence). Trimming pared 0 bases from V and 6 bases from J, leaving 11 bases between. The CDR3 spells CAWSVHGFPGELFF. The CDR3 DNA is TGTGCCTGGAGTGTACACGGATTCCCCGGGGAGCTGTTTTTT.

This clone turned up a few times. This chain joins TRBV7-9 and TRBJ1-6; D ambiguous. The CDR3 loop spans 14 amino acids. Germline-derived CDR1 and CDR2 are SEHNR and FQNEAQ (reference sequence). V lost 1 base and J 10 bases, leaving 11 bases between the germline ends. CDR3 nucleotide sequence: TGTGCCAGCAGCTTAGAGGCAGCACAATCACCCCTCCACTTT. The encoded protein is CASSLEAAQSPLHF.

The chain is built from TRBV2 and TRBJ1-2, with 10 positions matching TRBD1. V gave up 6 bases and J gave up 7 bases; unmatched junction bases: 14. There are 16 residues in the CDR3. Germline V gene sequence: CDR1 SNHLY, CDR2 FYNNEI. This CDR3 reads CASSRDRGTLVTGYTF. The CDR3 DNA follows: TGTGCCAGCAGCCGGGACAGGGGAACCCTCGTAACTGGCTACACCTTC.

This sequence joins TRBV4-2 and TRBJ1-5; D call uncertain. CDR3 length: 16 amino acids. V lost 1 base and J lost 4, with 14 bases in between. Germline V gene sequence: CDR1 LGHNA, CDR2 YNFKEQ. CDR3 sequence: CASSQGGSGRNQPQHF. The CDR3, as DNA: TGTGCCAGCAGCCAAGGGGGTTCAGGACGTAATCAGCCCCAGCATTTT.

The V and J genes are TRBV11-2 and TRBJ2-7, with D perhaps matching TRBD1 (5 bases). The ends were cut back, 0 bases at V and 5 bases at J, with 11 bases in the middle. Germline CDR1 reads SGHAT; CDR2 reads FQNNGV. The CDR3 length is 14 residues. This chain's CDR3 is CASSLDRVSNEQYF. The CDR3 bases are TGTGCCAGCAGCTTAGACAGGGTTTCCAACGAGCAGTACTTC. The full variable domain, rest sourced from reference TRBV11-2 and TRBJ2-7, is EAGVAQSPRYKIIEKRQSVAFWCNPISGHATLYWYQQILGQGPKLLIQFQNNGVVDDSQLPKDRFSAERLKGVDSTLKIQPAKLEDSAVYLCASSLDRVSNEQYFGPGTRLTVT.

This clone was counted between two and nine times. V and J are TRBV19 and TRBJ1-5; D gene ambiguous. This CDR3 is 15 amino acids long. CDR1 and CDR2 (germline): LNHDA, SQIVND (reference sequence). Trimming shortened V by 2 bases and J by 2 bases, and 10 bases separated the two germline ends. The CDR3 DNA is TGTGCCAGTAGTATACCCCCGCAGGGCAATCAGCCCCAGCATTTT. As protein: CASSIPPQGNQPQHF.

This chain links TRBV4-1 with TRBJ1-4; D call uncertain. V lost 6 bases and J lost 8, with 10 bases in between. Germline V gene data show CDR1 as MGHRA and CDR2 as YSYEKL. This CDR3 spans 12 amino acids. For the CDR3, the DNA is TGCGCCAGCAGGGGCCTTGGGGAAAAACTGTTTTTT. This gives the protein CASRGLGEKLFF.

The rearrangement joins TRBV7-9 to TRBJ2-1; tentatively, D is TRBD1 (5 bases). Trimming shortened V by 5 bases and J by 6 bases, and 14 bases separated the two germline ends. Germline V lookup: CDR1 SEHNR, CDR2 FQNEAQ (reference sequence). The CDR3 extends over 14 amino acids. DNA of the CDR3: TGTGCCAGCAGCGACCCGCGACAGATCAATGAGCAGTTCTTC. Translation gives CASSDPRQINEQFF.

The chain combines TRBV6-6 with TRBJ1-5; perhaps TRBD1 as D (5 bases). Trimming shortened V by 5 bases and J by 3 bases, and 11 bases separated the two germline ends. Per germline, CDR1 MNHNY and CDR2 SVGAGI (reference sequence). The CDR3 runs 14 residues. The CDR3, as DNA: TGTGCCAGCAGTCTAGACAGACCCAATCAGCCCCAGCATTTT. This gives the protein CASSLDRPNQPQHF.

J is TRBJ2-1 and V is TRBV7-3; 11 bases fit TRBD1. This CDR3 region has 14 residues. The germline CDR1 and CDR2 sequences are SGHTA and FQGTGA. The ends lost 8 bases at V and 4 bases at J; junction bases unmatched: 4. CDR3 nucleotide sequence: TGTGCCAGCTTCCGGGACAGGGGGTACAATGAGCAGTTCTTC. Protein sequence: CASFRDRGYNEQFF.

The sample holds a few counts of this clone. The rearrangement uses TRBV29-1 and TRBJ2-7; 7 nucleotides line up with TRBD1. CDR1 is SQVTM and CDR2 is ANQGSEA in the germline V gene. This CDR3 comprises 12 residues. J was trimmed by 2 bases and V by 7 bases; bases with no gene match: 5. The chain's CDR3 is CSAAGGAYEQYF. CDR3 nucleotide sequence: TGCAGCGCTGCAGGGGGTGCCTACGAGCAGTACTTC.

The chain is built from TRBV27 and TRBJ1-6, with unresolved D. This CDR3 has 15 amino acids. Germline CDR1 and CDR2: MNHEY and SMNVEV (reference sequence). V lost 3 bases and J 6 bases, leaving 12 bases between the germline ends. CDR3 sequence reads: CASSFERRSNSPLHF. The CDR3 DNA is TGTGCCAGCAGTTTCGAGCGACGGTCTAATTCACCCCTCCACTTT.

The chain uses TRBV6-6 and TRBJ1-2, with D perhaps matching TRBD1 (5 bases). V lost 5 bases and J 0 bases, leaving 13 bases between the germline ends. Germline CDR1 and CDR2: MNHNY and SVGAGI (reference sequence). The CDR3 contains 15 residues. The CDR3 spells CASSRTGITNYGYTF. The CDR3 DNA sequence: TGTGCCAGCAGTCGTACAGGAATAACTAACTATGGCTACACCTTC.

The chain uses TRBV4-1 and TRBJ1-2; TRBD1 is a possible D gene (5 bases). The CDR3 length is 15 residues. The V gene lost 3 bases and the J gene lost 0 bases, with 11 bases spanning the gap. Germline assignment: CDR1 MGHRA and CDR2 YSYEKL. CDR3 nucleotide sequence: TGCGCCAGCAGCCAGGGGACCGGTACTAACTATGGCTACACCTTC. This sequence encodes CASSQGTGTNYGYTF.

The chain has TRBV30 and TRBJ2-2; possible D gene TRBD1, 5 bases. The CDR3 has 13 amino acids. Germline V gene sequence: CDR1 GTSNPN, CDR2 SVGIG (reference sequence). The V end was cut by 4 bases, the J end by 6 bases, with 12 bases between. The CDR3 DNA reads TGTGCCTGGAATAATCAGGGCGCCGGGGAGCTGTTTTTT. Protein product: CAWNNQGAGELFF.

The chain links TRBV29-1 to TRBJ2-5; 7 bases map to TRBD1. Near its end, the DNA agrees better with TRBJ2-7, so the J call may be wrong. The CDR3 length is 12 residues. In germline, CDR1 is SQVTM, CDR2 ANQGSEA. This CDR3 is CSAGQEQGEQYF. The CDR3 DNA follows: TGCAGCGCCGGACAGGAGCAGGGCGAGCAGTACTTC.

The chain combines TRBV30 with TRBJ1-6; weak D call: TRBD1 (6 bases). V was trimmed by 8 bases and J by 9 bases, leaving 14 bases between them. Germline CDR1 is GTSNPN and CDR2 is SVGIG (reference sequence). The CDR3 has 12 residues. CDR3 nucleotide sequence: TGTGCCAGACGATACAGGGTTTCACCCCTCCACTTT. It encodes CARRYRVSPLHF.

This clone was detected once. The chain recombines TRBV7-9 with TRBJ2-5; D is possibly TRBD2 (6 bases). In germline, CDR1 is SEHNR, CDR2 FQNEAQ (reference sequence). The CDR3 spans 15 residues. The ends were cut back, 3 bases at V and 5 bases at J, with 16 bases in the middle. The CDR3 nucleotides read TGTGCCAGCAGCTTTAGTTTGCGGGGACTGGAGACCCAGTACTTC. Amino acid sequence: CASSFSLRGLETQYF.

A word on this clone: Other DNA sequences in the sample encode the same CDR3. The chain couples TRBV29-1 to TRBJ2-1; D may be TRBD2 (6 bases). V was clipped by 3 bases and J by 3 bases, with 6 bases between them. CDR1 and CDR2 (germline): SQVTM, ANQGSEA. The CDR3 loop spans 12 amino acids. The CDR3 DNA is TGCAGCGTTGAGGGGGGCTACAATGAGCAGTTCTTC. As protein: CSVEGGYNEQFF.

In this sample, this clone turned up a few times. This chain joins TRBV30 and TRBJ2-5; D tentatively reads TRBD1 or TRBD2 (5 bases each). The V gene lost 4 bases and the J gene lost 1 base, with 13 bases spanning the gap. This CDR3 is 14 amino acids long. CDR1 GTSNPN and CDR2 SVGIG come from the germline V gene (reference sequence). CDR3 DNA sequence: TGTGCCTGGACAGGGAGAAATCGCCAAGAGACCCAGTACTTC. Protein: CAWTGRNRQETQYF. Filled out from reference TRBV30 and TRBJ2-5, the complete variable domain reads SQTIHQWPATLVQPVGSPLSLECTVEGTSNPNLYWYRQAAGRGLQLLFYSVGIGQISSEVPQNLSASRPQDRQFILSSKKLLLSDSGFYLCAWTGRNRQETQYFGPGTRLLVL.

With regard to this clone: Its ends do not fully match the called genes, so a read error is possible. J is TRBJ2-3 and V is TRBV14; D call uncertain. CDR3 length: 12 residues. Germline-derived CDR1 and CDR2 are SGHDN and FVKESK. CDR3 region: CASSLDRLSLDF. For the CDR3, the DNA is TGTGCCAGCAGCCTAGACCGGCTTTCTCTCGATTTT.

The chain is built from TRBV2 and TRBJ2-2; D remains ambiguous. CDR1 SNHLY and CDR2 FYNNEI come from the germline V gene. V lost 7 bases, J lost 1 base, and 4 bases lay in between. The CDR3 has 12 residues. For the CDR3, the DNA is TGTGCCAGCAAGCAGAACACCGGGGAGCTGTTTTTT. Translating it yields CASKQNTGELFF.

The chain has TRBV28 and TRBJ1-1, with no clear D. Germline CDR1 reads MDHEN; CDR2 reads SYDVKM. This CDR3 has 13 amino acids. V lost 5 bases and J lost 2, with 9 bases in between. The CDR3 DNA is TGTGCCAGCAGTGAGGGCCGAAACACTGAAGCTTTCTTT. It is translated as CASSEGRNTEAFF.

This clone was observed a few times. The chain couples TRBV7-3 to TRBJ2-1, with 10 bases aligning to TRBD1. Germline V gene sequence: CDR1 SGHTA, CDR2 FQGTGA. V lost 4 bases and J lost 10; bases outside the gene matches: 1. This CDR3 region has 12 residues. CDR3 in amino acids: CASSWGQGEQFF. The CDR3 DNA sequence: TGTGCCAGCAGCTGGGGACAGGGGGAGCAGTTCTTC. Full variable domain (rest looked up from reference TRBV7-3 and TRBJ2-1): GAGVSQTPSNKVTEKGKYVELRCDPISGHTALYWYRQSLGQGPEFLIYFQGTGAADDSGLPNDRFFAVRPEGSVSTLKIQRTERGDSAVYLCASSWGQGEQFFGPGTRLTVL.

CDR3 sequence (DNA): TGTGCCTGGAGTGTACGACGAGGGACCCAGTACTTC. This sequence encodes CAWSVRRGTQYF. This chain joins TRBV30 and TRBJ2-5; D gene uncertain. Germline lookup yields CDR1 GTSNPN and CDR2 SVGIG (reference sequence). Trimming took off 0 bases at V and 7 bases at J, with 9 bases between the two ends. This CDR3 has 12 residues.

The chain employs TRBV29-1 and TRBJ1-1; no firm D call. The V end lost 7 bases, the J end lost 1 base, and 13 bases lay between the germline ends. The CDR3 totals 13 residues. Germline loops: CDR1 SQVTM, CDR2 ANQGSEA. This CDR3 reads CSGSSDGNTEAFF. CDR3 in DNA: TGCAGCGGAAGCTCCGACGGGAACACTGAAGCTTTCTTT.